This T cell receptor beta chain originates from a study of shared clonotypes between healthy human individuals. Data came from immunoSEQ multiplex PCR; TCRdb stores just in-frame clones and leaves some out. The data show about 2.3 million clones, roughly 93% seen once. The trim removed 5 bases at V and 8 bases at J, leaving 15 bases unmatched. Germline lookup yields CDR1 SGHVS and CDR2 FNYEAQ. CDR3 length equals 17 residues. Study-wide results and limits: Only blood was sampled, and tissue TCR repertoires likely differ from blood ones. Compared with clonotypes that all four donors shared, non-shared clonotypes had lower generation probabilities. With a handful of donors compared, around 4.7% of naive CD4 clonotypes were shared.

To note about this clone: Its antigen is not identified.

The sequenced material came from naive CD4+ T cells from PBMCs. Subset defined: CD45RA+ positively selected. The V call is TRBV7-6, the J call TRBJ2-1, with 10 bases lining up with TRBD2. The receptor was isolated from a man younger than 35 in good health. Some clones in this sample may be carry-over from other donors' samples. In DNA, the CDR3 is TGTGCCAGCAGCATCGGACTAGCGGAGGTGTCAACGCATGAGCAGTTCTTC. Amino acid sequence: CASSIGLAEVSTHEQFF.